Listed here are 9 T cell receptor beta chains from one sample, sequenced in a study of shared clonotypes between healthy human individuals. Generated by immunoSEQ multiplex PCR, the TCRdb table keeps only in-frame clones and is missing some. This table holds 2 million to 2.5 million clones, 85% to 95% found once. Sequencing input: naive CD4+ T cells from PBMCs. Subset in this sample: CD45RA+ positively selected. These receptor sequences come from a man between 18 and 29 years old in good health. Some clones in this sample may be carry-over from other donors' samples.

The chain has TRBV7-8 and TRBJ2-1; TRBD2 agrees at 9 bases. The CDR3 has 16 amino acids. CDR1 and CDR2 from the germline V gene are SGHVS and FQNEAQ. J gave up 8 bases and V 1 base, and 9 bases lay outside the gene matches. This CDR3 reads CASSLVRLAGLDEQFF. The CDR3 DNA sequence: TGTGCCAGCAGCTTAGTACGGCTAGCGGGACTCGATGAGCAGTTCTTC.

CDR3 region: CASSNTRGFSTDTQYF. The DNA for the CDR3 is TGTGCCAGCAGCAATACCAGAGGGTTTAGCACAGATACGCAGTATTTT. V is TRBV5-4 and J is TRBJ2-3; D perhaps matches TRBD2 (5 bases). CDR3 length: 16 amino acids. V lost 4 bases and J lost 0, with 15 bases in between. Germline V CDR1 and CDR2: SGHNT, YYREEE (reference sequence).

The chain joins TRBV9 to TRBJ2-1; 8 positions match TRBD1. In germline, CDR1 is SGDLS, CDR2 YYNGEE. This CDR3 spans 14 amino acids. The ends lost 3 bases at V and 8 bases at J; junction bases unmatched: 7. CDR3 loop: CASSAGQGLDEQFF. The CDR3 DNA is TGTGCCAGCAGCGCCGGACAGGGCCTCGATGAGCAGTTCTTC.

This rearrangement joins TRBV27 to TRBJ2-2, with D unresolved. Trimming removed 5 bases from V and 12 bases from J, with 28 bases in between. The CDR3 length is 17 residues. In germline, CDR1 is MNHEY, CDR2 SMNVEV (reference sequence). CDR3 sequence reads: CASSPFVEQLRTFKLFF. The CDR3 bases are TGTGCCAGCAGTCCGTTCGTGGAGCAGCTCCGGACGTTCAAGCTGTTTTTT.

The gene calls are TRBV5-1 and TRBJ2-5, with 11 bases matching TRBD2. With 4 bases clipped from V and 0 bases from J, the junction kept 5 bases outside the gene matches. The CDR3 sequence is 16 residues long. Germline V lookup: CDR1 SGHRS, CDR2 YFSETQ. CDR3 loop: CASSQGGLADQETQYF. The CDR3 DNA is TGCGCCAGCAGCCAGGGGGGACTAGCGGACCAAGAGACCCAGTACTTC.

The rearrangement uses TRBV18 and TRBJ1-6; 8 bases are shared with TRBD1. The CDR3 runs to 15 residues. Trimming cost V 5 bases and J 6 bases; bases outside gene matches: 6. Germline lookup yields CDR1 KGHSH and CDR2 LQKENI. CDR3 nucleotides: TGTGCCAGCTCATTGGGACAGGAGGCTAATTCACCCCTCCACTTT. Amino acid sequence: CASSLGQEANSPLHF. Combining the CDR3 with reference TRBV18 and TRBJ1-6 gives the whole variable domain NAGVMQNPRHLVRRRGQEARLRCSPMKGHSHVYWYRQLPEEGLKFMVYLQKENIIDESGMPKERFSAEFPKEGPSILRIQQVVRGDSAAYFCASSLGQEANSPLHFGNGTRLTVT.

The rearrangement joins TRBV7-3 to TRBJ2-3, with TRBD2 matching 8 bases. Trimming cost V 1 base and J 6 bases; bases outside gene matches: 12. This CDR3 has 17 residues. Germline-derived CDR1 and CDR2 are SGHTA and FQGTGA. CDR3 loop: CASSLMMLAGGPDTQYF. The DNA of the CDR3 is TGTGCCAGCAGCTTAATGATGCTGGCGGGAGGCCCTGATACGCAGTATTTT.

V is TRBV11-2 and J is TRBJ2-7, with D unresolved. V was pared by 1 base and J by 4 bases, with 11 bases between. Germline V gene lookup returns CDR1 SGHAT and CDR2 FQNNGV. The CDR3 length is 14 residues. This CDR3 reads CASSLGGVVYEQYF. The CDR3, as DNA: TGTGCCAGCAGCTTAGGGGGTGTGGTGTACGAGCAGTACTTC.

V usage is TRBV5-1 and J usage is TRBJ2-7; D might be TRBD1 (6 bases). The CDR3 extends over 14 amino acids. The germline CDR1 and CDR2 sequences are SGHRS and YFSETQ. V was clipped by 1 base and J by 3 bases, with 11 bases between them. CDR3 sequence: CASSLMVRGYEQYF. CDR3 coding DNA: TGCGCCAGCAGCTTGATGGTCAGGGGCTACGAGCAGTACTTC.